This passage covers 23 T cell receptor beta chains from one sample sequenced in a study of blood T cell dynamics during melanoma immunotherapy. Data came from immunoSEQ multiplex PCR; TCRdb stores just in-frame clones and leaves some out. The repertoire includes 9,900 or so clones, approximately 90% of them detected once, and roughly 9.1% sits in the top ten. The time point was: pre-treatment baseline. The specimen was blood, collected from a patient treated with checkpoint blockade. The receptors were gathered from a human donor with melanoma.

This clone was picked up one time. The V call is TRBV29-1, the J call TRBJ1-2, with a possible D match to TRBD1 (6 bases). This CDR3 region has 13 residues. Deletions cut 3 bases from V and 5 bases from J, with 13 bases between. The germline V gene has CDR1 SQVTM and CDR2 ANQGSEA. CDR3 amino acids: CSVDMGALYGYTF. The CDR3 DNA reads TGCAGCGTTGACATGGGGGCCTTGTATGGCTACACCTTC.

The chain couples TRBV5-1 to TRBJ2-5; D is unclear. The V and J ends lost 2 bases and 0 bases respectively, with 8 bases between them. Per the germline V gene, CDR1 is SGHRS and CDR2 is YFSETQ. CDR3 length: 14 amino acids. The CDR3 bases are TGCGCCAGCAGCTTAGCGACGTACCAAGAGACCCAGTACTTC. This encodes CASSLATYQETQYF.

This chain connects TRBV30 to TRBJ2-1; 9 nucleotides line up with TRBD2. Unmatched junction bases numbered 7, after V lost 0 bases and J lost 13 bases. Germline V gene data show CDR1 as GTSNPN and CDR2 as SVGIG (reference sequence). The CDR3 has 13 residues. The CDR3 coding sequence is TGTGCCTGGAGTGTGGCGACTAGCGGAAGACAGTTCTTC. This sequence encodes CAWSVATSGRQFF.

The V gene is TRBV30, the J gene TRBJ2-3, with 7 bases matching TRBD2. The J segment lost 2 bases and the V segment lost 7 bases, leaving 6 bases of the junction unmatched. CDR3 length: 13 amino acids. Germline V gene sequence: CDR1 GTSNPN, CDR2 SVGIG (reference sequence). DNA of the CDR3: TGTGCCTCTGGGGGGGGACCCACAGATACGCAGTATTTT. Protein sequence: CASGGGPTDTQYF. Full variable domain (missing parts from reference TRBV30 and TRBJ2-3): SQTIHQWPATLVQPVGSPLSLECTVEGTSNPNLYWYRQAAGRGLQLLFYSVGIGQISSEVPQNLSASRPQDRQFILSSKKLLLSDSGFYLCASGGGPTDTQYFGPGTRLTVL.

The chain joins TRBV5-5 to TRBJ1-1; no clear D. The CDR3 has 14 amino acids. V lost 0 bases to trimming and J lost 3 bases, with 9 bases between them. CDR1 and CDR2 (germline): SGHKS, YYEKEE (reference sequence). The CDR3 DNA is TGTGCCAGCAGCTTGGGAATTTACTACACTGAAGCTTTCTTT. It codes for CASSLGIYYTEAFF.

The gene calls are TRBV5-1 and TRBJ1-2; possible D gene TRBD1, 6 bases. The CDR3 is 14 amino acids. Per the germline V gene, CDR1 is SGHRS and CDR2 is YFSETQ. The V gene lost 4 bases and the J gene lost 3 bases, with 13 bases spanning the gap. The CDR3 DNA is TGCGCCAGCAGCGGGGGGCAGGTCGACTATGGCTACACCTTC. Protein product: CASSGGQVDYGYTF.

This clone was seen once. J is TRBJ2-3 and V is TRBV7-2; 8 nucleotides align to TRBD1. The CDR3 runs 15 residues. The germline CDR1 and CDR2 sequences are SGHTA and FQGNSA. With 5 bases clipped from V and 11 bases from J, the junction kept 15 bases outside the gene matches. The CDR3 coding sequence is TGTGCCAGCAGCCAACGACAGGGGTCAGGGTATAAGCAGTATTTT. Amino acids: CASSQRQGSGYKQYF.

This clone was counted once. This chain connects TRBV6-5 to TRBJ2-5, with a weak D call TRBD2 (5 bases). This CDR3 is built from 13 residues. Trimming shortened V by 8 bases and J by 5 bases, and 15 bases separated the two germline ends. The germline V gene encodes CDR1 MNHEY and CDR2 SVGAGI. CDR3 sequence reads: CASQRSTGETQYF. The CDR3 nucleotides read TGTGCCAGCCAGCGGTCGACGGGGGAGACCCAGTACTTC.

This clone was picked up a small number of times. The chain is built from TRBV6-5 and TRBJ2-1, with a possible D match to TRBD1 (6 bases). The CDR3 covers 16 residues. V lost 4 bases, J lost 7 bases, and 20 bases lay in between. Germline assignment: CDR1 MNHEY and CDR2 SVGAGI. Written as DNA, the CDR3 is TGTGCCAGCAGTTCCATCCAGGGGCCCGTTCGGAATGAGCAGTTCTTC. As protein: CASSSIQGPVRNEQFF.

The gene calls are TRBV5-1 and TRBJ2-5, with a weak D call TRBD1 (5 bases). The V gene's germline CDR1 is SGHRS and CDR2 YFSETQ. The V end lost 4 bases, the J end lost 5 bases, and 15 bases lay between the germline ends. The CDR3 sequence is 14 residues long. The CDR3 coding sequence is TGCGCCAGCAGCAGGGGTTCGTTCCAGGAGACCCAGTACTTC. Its protein product is CASSRGSFQETQYF.

The chain recombines TRBV6-5 with TRBJ2-1; 9 bases align to TRBD2. The CDR3 runs 16 residues. The J segment lost 8 bases and the V segment lost 0 bases, leaving 8 bases of the junction unmatched. Per the germline V gene, CDR1 is MNHEY and CDR2 is SVGAGI. The CDR3 sequence is CASSYSGTSLNDEQFF. The CDR3 DNA is TGTGCCAGCAGTTACTCTGGGACTAGCCTTAACGATGAGCAGTTCTTC.

The rearrangement joins TRBV4-1 to TRBJ2-1; 8 positions agree with TRBD2. CDR3 length: 16 residues. Trimming took 4 bases from V and 5 from J; bases not matched to a gene: 10. CDR1 and CDR2 (germline): MGHRA, YSYEKL. CDR3 sequence reads: CASSRGGGQWDNEQFF. The CDR3 coding sequence is TGCGCCAGCAGCCGCGGCGGGGGGCAATGGGACAATGAGCAGTTCTTC.

J is TRBJ1-5 and V is TRBV4-1; the D gene is possibly TRBD1 (5 bases). The CDR3 sequence is 16 residues long. The germline gives CDR1 MGHRA, CDR2 YSYEKL. V lost 4 bases and J lost 5, with 18 bases in between. CDR3 in amino acids: CASSRPEGTGHQPQHF. The CDR3 DNA sequence: TGCGCCAGCAGCCGCCCGGAAGGCACAGGCCATCAGCCCCAGCATTTT.

CDR3 loop: CAWSQGVYPGANVLTF. Written as DNA, the CDR3 is TGTGCCTGGTCCCAGGGGGTTTACCCCGGGGCCAACGTCCTGACTTTC. This chain connects TRBV30 to TRBJ2-6, with TRBD1 identical over 7 bases. Germline CDR1 is GTSNPN and CDR2 is SVGIG (reference sequence). The CDR3 spans 16 residues. V was clipped by 5 bases and J by 4 bases; unmatched bases: 11.

This clone occurred a few times. The chain uses TRBV27 and TRBJ2-1, with TRBD1 matching 9 bases. The V segment lost 2 bases and the J segment 8 bases; nucleotides outside the gene matches: 4. Per germline, CDR1 MNHEY and CDR2 SMNVEV (reference sequence). This CDR3 has 14 residues. CDR3 nucleotides: TGTGCCAGCAGTTTAGGGACAGGGCCCCATGAGCAGTTCTTC. Translation gives CASSLGTGPHEQFF.

This chain links TRBV11-2 with TRBJ2-1; D is undetermined. Germline assignment: CDR1 SGHAT and CDR2 FQNNGV. V was shortened by 0 bases and J by 6 bases, with 6 bases between the two germline ends. This CDR3 region has 13 residues. The CDR3 coding sequence is TGTGCCAGCAGCTTAGAGGTCACCAATGAGCAGTTCTTC. Encoded protein: CASSLEVTNEQFF.

The chain has TRBV5-1 and TRBJ2-3; 8 nucleotides match TRBD2. Germline V gene sequence: CDR1 SGHRS, CDR2 YFSETQ. The CDR3 is 15 amino acids. J was trimmed by 0 bases and V by 2 bases; bases with no gene match: 2. The CDR3 loop is CASSFPSGSTDTQYF. The CDR3 DNA is TGCGCCAGCAGCTTTCCTAGCGGGAGCACAGATACGCAGTATTTT.

The V gene is TRBV28, the J gene TRBJ2-6; D is undetermined. The V end lost 5 bases, the J end lost 0 bases, and 8 bases lay between the germline ends. Germline-derived CDR1 and CDR2 are MDHEN and SYDVKM. The CDR3 has 15 amino acids. CDR3 protein: CASSAYDSGANVLTF. CDR3 nucleotides: TGTGCCAGCAGTGCGTACGACTCTGGGGCCAACGTCCTGACTTTC.

V gene TRBV19 combines with J gene TRBJ2-3; 12 nucleotides match TRBD2. With V trimmed by 3 bases and J by 6 bases, 1 base remained unmatched. The germline V gene has CDR1 LNHDA and CDR2 SQIVND (reference sequence). The CDR3 length is 14 residues. Written as DNA, the CDR3 is TGTGCCAGTAGTATTGGGACTAGCGGGGATACGCAGTATTTT. Translated, it gives CASSIGTSGDTQYF.

In this sample, this clone turned up a few times. This rearrangement joins TRBV5-1 to TRBJ1-5; the D gene is possibly TRBD1 (6 bases). V shed 0 bases and J shed 5 bases, with 12 bases lying between them. CDR3 size: 15 residues. Looked up from germline, CDR1 is SGHRS and CDR2 is YFSETQ. CDR3 in DNA: TGCGCCAGCAGCTTGGCGGGGGGGGCCCATCAGCCCCAGCATTTT. This gives the protein CASSLAGGAHQPQHF.

The chain couples TRBV25-1 to TRBJ1-2; D remains ambiguous. V was pared by 6 bases and J by 3 bases, with 23 bases between. Germline assignment: CDR1 MGHDK and CDR2 SYGVNS. The CDR3 has 17 residues. This CDR3 is CASRPSWTDGLDYGYTF. The CDR3 DNA sequence: TGTGCCAGCAGGCCCTCGTGGACGGACGGGCTCGACTATGGCTACACCTTC.

The chain recombines TRBV5-1 with TRBJ1-2; D is unresolved. Trimming stripped 2 bases from V and 8 bases from J, with 7 bases between. Germline V gene lookup returns CDR1 SGHRS and CDR2 YFSETQ. The CDR3 extends over 11 amino acids. The CDR3 loop reads CASSFLGGYTF. The CDR3 region has the DNA TGCGCCAGCAGCTTTTTGGGGGGCTACACCTTC.

This clone turned up a few times. V usage is TRBV11-2 and J usage is TRBJ2-1; 8 nucleotides match TRBD2. This CDR3 region has 14 residues. V lost 5 bases and J lost 5; bases outside the gene matches: 5. The germline V gene has CDR1 SGHAT and CDR2 FQNNGV. The CDR3 DNA is TGTGCCAGCAGCCGTACTAGCGGTAACAATGAGCAGTTCTTC. Its translation: CASSRTSGNNEQFF. Complete variable domain (other parts from reference TRBV11-2 and TRBJ2-1): EAGVAQSPRYKIIEKRQSVAFWCNPISGHATLYWYQQILGQGPKLLIQFQNNGVVDDSQLPKDRFSAERLKGVDSTLKIQPAKLEDSAVYLCASSRTSGNNEQFFGPGTRLTVL.